These 30 T cell receptor beta chains originate from one sample sequenced in a study of control samples from healthy donors and cancer patients. Sequenced by immunoSEQ multiplex PCR; TCRdb stores in-frame clones only, minus some. The table shows approximately 84,000 clones, with 91% occurring only once. What was sequenced was blood. These receptors were collected from a man aged 25 to 45 in good health.

The chain has TRBV20-1 and TRBJ1-2; D is uncertain. Trimming stripped 5 bases from V and 1 base from J, with 5 bases between. The CDR3 totals 11 residues. Germline CDR1 and CDR2: DFQATT and SNEGSKA (reference sequence). The CDR3 bases are TGCAGTGCTCGGGATAACTATGGCTACACCTTC. It codes for CSARDNYGYTF.

J is TRBJ1-1 and V is TRBV28, with no clear D. CDR1 is MDHEN, CDR2 SYDVKM, per germline. V lost 7 bases and J lost 9, with 18 bases in between. The CDR3 runs to 13 residues. The CDR3 loop is CASMPLGWAQAFF. In nucleotides, the CDR3 is TGTGCCAGCATGCCACTAGGATGGGCACAAGCTTTCTTT. The full variable domain, with the rest looked up from reference TRBV28 and TRBJ1-1, is DVKVTQSSRYLVKRTGEKVFLECVQDMDHENMFWYRQDPGLGLRLIYFSYDVKMKEKGDIPEGYSVSREKKERFSLILESASTNQTSMYLCASMPLGWAQAFFGQGTRLTVV.

The chain uses TRBV27 and TRBJ2-1; 9 bases align to TRBD2. Unmatched junction bases numbered 8, after V lost 2 bases and J lost 9 bases. The germline V gene encodes CDR1 MNHEY and CDR2 SMNVEV (reference sequence). The CDR3 has 15 residues. The CDR3 sequence: CASSLSLAGSGEQFF. The DNA of the CDR3 is TGTGCCAGCAGTTTAAGTCTAGCGGGATCTGGTGAGCAGTTCTTC.

In this sample, this clone turned up once. The rearrangement uses TRBV11-2 and TRBJ2-3; 7 bases match TRBD2. The CDR3 has 18 amino acids. The trim removed 0 bases at V and 7 bases at J, leaving 16 bases unmatched. Germline V gene lookup returns CDR1 SGHAT and CDR2 FQNNGV. This chain's CDR3 is CASSLEPETGGWAHTQYF. The CDR3 coding sequence is TGTGCCAGCAGCTTAGAGCCGGAGACCGGGGGGTGGGCGCATACGCAGTATTTT.

The chain carries TRBV5-8 and TRBJ1-1; 10 bases are a match to TRBD1. The CDR3 runs to 17 residues. Trimming cost V 0 bases and J 5 bases; bases outside gene matches: 10. CDR1 SGHTS and CDR2 YDEGEE come from the germline V gene. The CDR3 loop is CASSLVGQGRLETEAFF. For the CDR3, the DNA is TGTGCCAGCAGCTTGGTGGGACAGGGGCGACTGGAGACTGAAGCTTTCTTT.

The chain couples TRBV7-9 to TRBJ1-1, with D maybe TRBD1 (6 bases). CDR1 is SEHNR and CDR2 is FQNEAQ in the germline V gene (reference sequence). This CDR3 has 14 residues. With 1 base removed from V and 8 bases from J, the gap between germline ends came to 14 bases. For the CDR3, the DNA is TGTGCCAGCAGCTTAGTCGCAGGGGAGGAGGAAGCTTTCTTT. Residues: CASSLVAGEEEAFF.

The chain carries TRBV4-2 and TRBJ1-5; D gene uncertain. Trimming removed 8 bases from V and 1 base from J, with 12 bases in between. CDR1 and CDR2 (germline): LGHNA, YNFKEQ. This CDR3 has 14 amino acids. The CDR3 loop is CASGLEQSNQPQHF. DNA for the CDR3: TGTGCCAGCGGTTTGGAGCAGAGCAATCAGCCCCAGCATTTT.

This clone was detected once. This chain uses TRBV6-6 with TRBJ1-5, with TRBD1 matching over 7 bases. Per germline, CDR1 MNHNY and CDR2 SVGAGI (reference sequence). This CDR3 region has 15 residues. With 5 bases clipped from V and 0 bases from J, the junction kept 4 bases outside the gene matches. CDR3 coding DNA: TGTGCCAGCAGTAGGACAGGACCTAGCAATCAGCCCCAGCATTTT. This sequence encodes CASSRTGPSNQPQHF.

The chain carries TRBV7-9 and TRBJ2-7, with 15 bases matching TRBD2. Germline V lookup: CDR1 SEHNR, CDR2 FQNEAQ (reference sequence). V was pared by 2 bases and J by 2 bases, with 10 bases of the junction left unmatched. The CDR3 runs 19 residues. The CDR3 is CASSLLPGLAGGPAYEQYF. The CDR3, as DNA: TGTGCCAGCAGCTTATTACCGGGACTAGCGGGAGGCCCAGCCTACGAGCAGTACTTC.

About this clone itself: Relative to the germline gene, one junction end is altered; a read error may explain this. The chain recombines TRBV9 with TRBJ2-2; possible D gene TRBD1, 5 bases. There are 14 residues in the CDR3. The germline CDR1 and CDR2 sequences are SGDLS and YYNGEE. The CDR3 DNA is TGTGCCAACAGCCCCGGACAGAACACCGGGGAGCTGTTTTTT. This encodes CANSPGQNTGELFF.

The chain has TRBV6-6 and TRBJ2-3; D is possibly TRBD2 (6 bases). Trimming took 4 bases from V and 15 from J, leaving 14 bases between them. The germline gives CDR1 MNHNY, CDR2 SVGAGI (reference sequence). This CDR3 is built from 11 residues. CDR3 in amino acids: CASSSGTGSYF. CDR3 in DNA: TGTGCCAGCAGTTCGGGGACCGGGAGCTATTTT.

This chain joins TRBV23-1 and TRBJ2-7, with TRBD1 matching 7 bases. TRBV23-1 is an ORF, and what it does is uncertain. V was clipped by 6 bases and J by 3 bases; unmatched bases: 20. There are 18 residues in the CDR3. The CDR3 coding sequence is TGCGCCAGCAGCCTTGGCGGGTCCGGGACAGTTCCACTCTACGAGCAGTACTTC. Translation: CASSLGGSGTVPLYEQYF.

The chain links TRBV15 to TRBJ2-1, with TRBD1 as a possible D gene (5 bases). CDR3 length: 16 residues. Trimming stripped 5 bases from V and 5 bases from J, with 19 bases between. Germline loops: CDR1 LNHNV, CDR2 YYDKDF (reference sequence). The CDR3 protein is CATSPIGQRWDNEQFF. The CDR3 DNA is TGTGCCACCAGCCCTATAGGACAACGTTGGGACAATGAGCAGTTCTTC.

The chain joins TRBV5-1 to TRBJ1-6, with no clear D. Looked up from germline, CDR1 is SGHRS and CDR2 is YFSETQ. Trimming stripped 4 bases from V and 7 bases from J, with 9 bases between. This CDR3 has 13 residues. For the CDR3, the DNA is TGCGCCAGCAGCACCACCGAAAATTCACCCCTCCACTTT. Translation gives CASSTTENSPLHF.

This chain connects TRBV4-1 to TRBJ1-2, with D perhaps matching TRBD1 (6 bases). The ends were cut back, 3 bases at V and 0 bases at J, with 17 bases in the middle. Germline V gives CDR1 MGHRA, CDR2 YSYEKL. The length of the CDR3 is 17 residues. CDR3 sequence: CASSHKSAGVANYGYTF. Here the CDR3 DNA reads TGCGCCAGCAGCCATAAGTCGGCAGGGGTGGCTAACTATGGCTACACCTTC.

The J gene is TRBJ2-1, the V gene TRBV7-6; possibly TRBD2 for D (6 bases). V gave up 1 base and J gave up 6 bases, with 13 bases separating them. CDR3 size: 15 residues. Germline V gene data show CDR1 as SGHVS and CDR2 as FNYEAQ. The DNA for the CDR3 is TGTGCCAGCAGCTTAGGACTAGGGCCCGCCAATGAGCAGTTCTTC. Protein sequence: CASSLGLGPANEQFF.

V gene TRBV5-4 combines with J gene TRBJ1-1; no reliable D call. The CDR3 contains 14 residues. V was cut by 0 bases and J by 1 base, with 7 bases left in between. Germline V gene lookup returns CDR1 SGHNT and CDR2 YYREEE (reference sequence). The CDR3 is CASSLADQNTEAFF. The CDR3 bases are TGTGCCAGCAGCTTGGCAGACCAGAACACTGAAGCTTTCTTT.

The rearrangement uses TRBV12-5 and TRBJ2-1; D is uncertain. CDR1 and CDR2 from the germline V gene are LGHNT and FRNRAP. The V gene lost 4 bases and the J gene lost 3 bases, with 7 bases spanning the gap. The CDR3 consists of 13 residues. The CDR3 region has the DNA TGTGCTAGTGGTTACGGAGACTACAATGAGCAGTTCTTC. Protein sequence: CASGYGDYNEQFF.

The rearrangement uses TRBV3-1 (or the pseudogene TRBV3-2) and TRBJ2-2; 13 positions match TRBD2. V lost 6 bases, J lost 3 bases, and 13 bases stayed unmatched. The CDR3 covers 19 residues. Germline CDR1 LGHDT, CDR2 YNNKEL (reference sequence). CDR3 sequence (DNA): TGTGCCAGCAGACAGGGTGGCGGACTAGCGGGAGTTTACACCGGGGAGCTGTTTTTT. Translation gives CASRQGGGLAGVYTGELFF.

The chain uses TRBV28 and TRBJ1-3; 8 bases match TRBD1. J gave up 3 bases and V 7 bases, and 5 bases lay outside the gene matches. The CDR3 runs to 14 residues. The germline gives CDR1 MDHEN, CDR2 SYDVKM. The CDR3 nucleotides read TGTGCCAGCACCTTGGACAGGGATGGAAACACCATATATTTT. It translates to CASTLDRDGNTIYF.

This chain uses TRBV6-2 or TRBV6-3 with TRBJ1-5; TRBD1 aligns across 7 bases. This CDR3 contains 14 residues. Germline V lookup: CDR1 MNHEY, CDR2 SVGEGT. With V trimmed by 5 bases and J by 2 bases, 3 bases remained unmatched. The CDR3, as DNA: TGTGCCAGCAGTACTGGACAGGGCAATCAGCCCCAGCATTTT. Translated, it gives CASSTGQGNQPQHF.

The chain has TRBV11-3 and TRBJ2-1; tentatively, D is TRBD1 (6 bases). The CDR3 contains 15 residues. Per the germline V gene, CDR1 is SGHNT and CDR2 is YENEEA. V shed 1 base and J shed 5 bases, with 12 bases lying between them. This CDR3 reads CASSLAMTGDNEQFF. CDR3 nucleotides: TGTGCCAGCAGCTTAGCTATGACAGGAGACAATGAGCAGTTCTTC.

The chain carries TRBV6-5 and TRBJ2-7, with 7 bases matching TRBD1. The CDR3 totals 13 residues. The germline V gene encodes CDR1 MNHEY and CDR2 SVGAGI. Trimming cost V 11 bases and J 3 bases; bases outside gene matches: 10. The CDR3 loop reads CACHWDSFYEQYF. DNA for the CDR3: TGTGCCTGCCATTGGGACAGCTTCTACGAGCAGTACTTC.

This rearrangement joins TRBV30 to TRBJ2-5; D tentatively reads TRBD1 or TRBD2 (6 bases each). Germline CDR1 GTSNPN, CDR2 SVGIG (reference sequence). Between the trimmed V and J ends, which lost 4 bases and 5 bases, there was a span of 20 bases. The CDR3 totals 15 residues. CDR3 sequence (DNA): TGTGCCTGGAACCCCGCTGGGGGCGCGGGGGAGACCCAGTACTTC. Its protein is CAWNPAGGAGETQYF.

V and J are TRBV12-3 or TRBV12-4 and TRBJ1-1; D not resolved. Trimming left V 3 bases short and J 1 base short, with 6 bases between. There are 13 residues in the CDR3. The CDR3 nucleotides are TGTGCCAGCAGTTTCAGGCGGAACACTGAAGCTTTCTTT. Its translation is CASSFRRNTEAFF.

This chain joins TRBV7-9 and TRBJ2-3; D gene uncertain. Germline V lookup: CDR1 SEHNR, CDR2 FQNEAQ (reference sequence). The CDR3 is 13 residues long. Trimming took off 0 bases at V and 8 bases at J, with 9 bases between the two ends. This CDR3 reads CASSLAVGATQYF. Here the CDR3 DNA reads TGTGCCAGCAGCTTAGCTGTCGGTGCTACGCAGTATTTT.

The V call is TRBV5-1, the J call TRBJ2-1; 7 bases match TRBD2. The CDR3 has 13 amino acids. Trimming cost V 3 bases and J 7 bases; bases outside gene matches: 4. Germline V lookup: CDR1 SGHRS, CDR2 YFSETQ. The CDR3 nucleotides are TGCGCCAGCAGCTGGGGGACTAAAAATGAGCAGTTCTTC. Protein: CASSWGTKNEQFF.

This clone was detected once. This sequence joins TRBV27 and TRBJ1-2; TRBD1 matches 9 bases. CDR3 length: 14 residues. CDR1 and CDR2 (germline): MNHEY, SMNVEV (reference sequence). The J segment lost 5 bases and the V segment lost 4 bases, leaving 5 bases of the junction unmatched. Written as DNA, the CDR3 is TGTGCCAGCAGTTCAAGAGGGACAGGGTATGGCTACACCTTC. This sequence encodes CASSSRGTGYGYTF.

This sequence joins TRBV5-1 and TRBJ2-7; the D gene is possibly TRBD1 (5 bases). Deletions cut 1 base from V and 3 bases from J, with 8 bases between. Germline loops: CDR1 SGHRS, CDR2 YFSETQ. The CDR3 spans 13 residues. The CDR3 region is CASSLNRNYEQYF. Written as DNA, the CDR3 is TGCGCCAGCAGCTTGAACAGGAACTACGAGCAGTACTTC.

V and J are TRBV11-3 and TRBJ2-1; no clear D. The CDR3 contains 13 residues. Germline lookup yields CDR1 SGHNT and CDR2 YENEEA. Trimming took off 0 bases at V and 5 bases at J, with 5 bases between the two ends. CDR3 residues: CASSLDRNNEQFF. CDR3 bases: TGTGCCAGCAGCTTAGACCGAAACAATGAGCAGTTCTTC.